The clone carrying this T cell receptor (beta chain) showed up many times. Its cognate antigen is unknown. This sample was included in a study of breast tumors, draining lymph nodes, adjacent tissues. Study observations and caveats: Luminal-like breast cancer showed significantly greater tumor-nontumor repertoire similarity than basal-like breast cancer did. The lymph node origin of tumor T cells was framed as consistent with a hypothesis, not demonstrated. Most tumor T cells seemingly derive from lymph node, then expand in tumor. Tumor TCR diversity was below lymph nodes but above nontumor tissue.

The ends were cut back, 4 bases at V and 3 bases at J, with 10 bases in the middle. The V gene's germline CDR1 is MGHRA and CDR2 YSYEKL. This CDR3 region has 14 residues. MiXCR, applied by TCRdb to the multiplex PCR reads, yields one record per CDR3 protein. The sample contains 200,000 or so distinct CDR3 sequences, 30% to 40% of which appear only once. Axillary draining lymph nodes of breast cancer patients supplied the node samples. The chain uses TRBV4-1 and TRBJ2-1; unclear D gene. The clonotype comes from a female donor with breast cancer. Some clones in this sample may be carry-over from other donors' samples. The sample comprised axillary lymph node tissue. The CDR3 spells CASSLDSLYNEQFF. CDR3 sequence (DNA): TGCGCCAGCAGCCTCGATAGCCTCTACAATGAGCAGTTCTTC.